The entry below gives a single T cell receptor beta chain sequence along with its context. The target antigen is unknown. A much larger clone sits a single nucleotide away, making a read error possible. Method: immunoSEQ multiplex PCR; TCRdb's copy keeps in-frame clones and lacks some. The sample lists 85,000 to 90,000 clones; about two thirds were seen once. These data are taken from a study of radiotherapy plus CTLA-4 blockade in lung cancer. CTLA-4 blockade with ipilimumab, together with focal radiation, was given to patients with chemo-refractory metastatic non-small-cell lung cancer. V was trimmed by 4 bases and J by 3 bases, leaving 4 bases between them. This CDR3 contains 11 residues. Germline-derived CDR1 and CDR2 are SGHVS and FQNEAQ. Overall study findings and caveats: Best predicting response, reportedly, were early blood T cell clone dynamics, with interferon-beta.

The chain links TRBV7-8 to TRBJ2-7; D gene uncertain. Material: peripheral blood, obtained from a patient treated with radiotherapy plus ipilimumab. The source of this sequence is a human donor with non-small cell lung cancer that progressed on radiotherapy plus ipilimumab. CDR3 nucleotide sequence: TGTGCCAGCAGCTCCCTCTACGAGCAGTACTTC. Its protein is CASSSLYEQYF.